This T cell receptor (beta chain) came from a study of blood T cell repertoires in COVID-19. Sequencing was performed with immunoSEQ multiplex PCR; in TCRdb, only in-frame clones are kept and a portion is missing. The sample gives approximately 270,000 clones, around nine tenths of which show up once; around 1.5% is in the top ten. The germline gives CDR1 MNHNS, CDR2 SASEGT. The V and J ends lost 4 bases and 3 bases, in that order; junction bases with no gene match: 12. This CDR3 has 16 residues. Sample: peripheral blood. V gene TRBV6-1 combines with J gene TRBJ2-7, with 7 bases that match TRBD2. This clonotype was obtained from a man older than 75 with acute or convalescent COVID-19. DNA of the CDR3: TGTGCCAGCAGTGTAGCCCGCGACTGGGAGGGCTACGAGCAGTACTTC. Translation gives CASSVARDWEGYEQYF.